The 26 T cell receptor beta chains in this list originate from one sample, sequenced in a study of regulatory T cells in long-lasting Graves disease. Stated time point: newly diagnosed GD, antithyroid drugs for less than 3 months. RNA isolated from PBMCs was used to make the TCR library. Researchers made TCR beta libraries by using iRepertoire HTBI primers and running Arm-PCR on CDR3 regions. Via MiXCR, TCRdb re-called the multiplex PCR reads, giving one row per CDR3 protein. This sample carries some 350,000 distinct CDR3 sequences, roughly 15% of them seen once, and the ten largest clones take around 20%. The sample was also linked to a second study, of T cells in Graves' hyperthyroidism and ophthalmopathy.

The sequenced sample was peripheral blood mononuclear cells (PBMCs), obtained at new diagnosis, from a patient treated with antithyroid drugs. The receptors were sampled from a woman between 18 and 30 years old with Graves disease.

The chain links TRBV10-1 to TRBJ1-3, with D possibly being TRBD1 (5 bases). V was pared by 7 bases and J by 2 bases, with 9 bases between. The germline CDR1 and CDR2 sequences are WNHNN and SYGVQD (reference sequence). The CDR3 has 13 amino acids. CDR3 DNA: TGCGCCAGCACAGGGAGTCCTGGAAACACCATATATTTT. Residues: CASTGSPGNTIYF.

This chain joins TRBV10-1 and TRBJ2-3; the match to TRBD2 covers 7 bases. In germline, CDR1 is WNHNN, CDR2 SYGVQD (reference sequence). Losses at the gene ends were 9 bases for V and 5 bases for J; bases not matched to a gene: 17. The CDR3 sequence is 16 residues long. CDR3 coding DNA: TGCGCCAGTACCGGCCTGGCGGGAGCAGATGGAGATACGCAGTATTTT. Translated, it gives CASTGLAGADGDTQYF.

This clonotype has a handful of counts. The V call is TRBV20-1, the J call TRBJ1-4, with D maybe TRBD1 (5 bases). The CDR3 is 13 amino acids. Trimming shortened V by 1 base and J by 5 bases, and 8 bases separated the two germline ends. Germline CDR1 reads DFQATT; CDR2 reads SNEGSKA (reference sequence). In DNA form, the CDR3 reads TGCAGTGCTAGAGTGACAGAGAATGAAAAACTGTTTTTT. Translating it yields CSARVTENEKLFF.

The table lists this clonotype with many counts. The rearrangement uses TRBV7-8 and TRBJ1-5, with D uncertain. This CDR3 spans 14 amino acids. Germline CDR1 and CDR2: SGHVS and FQNEAQ. V was trimmed by 5 bases and J by 6 bases, leaving 14 bases between them. The CDR3 sequence is CASSPTRAGQPQHF. The CDR3 region has the DNA TGTGCCAGCAGCCCGACGAGGGCGGGTCAGCCCCAGCATTTT.

This clonotype was counted many times. This chain links TRBV7-8 with TRBJ2-1, with TRBD2 identical over 10 bases. V trimming: 1 base; J trimming: 0 bases; junction bases outside the gene matches: 9. Germline V gene sequence: CDR1 SGHVS, CDR2 FQNEAQ. The CDR3 has 19 amino acids. CDR3 sequence reads: CASSLGGLAGVSSYNEQFF. The CDR3 DNA sequence: TGTGCCAGCAGCTTAGGTGGCCTAGCGGGGGTCAGCTCCTACAATGAGCAGTTCTTC.

This clonotype showed up many times. The rearrangement links TRBV7-3 to TRBJ1-1; 10 nucleotides line up with TRBD1. Germline V gives CDR1 SGHTA, CDR2 FQGTGA. Trimming at V came to 5 bases and at J to 11 bases, leaving 8 bases not matched to a gene. This CDR3 region has 13 residues. CDR3 sequence reads: CASSPGQGGTAFF. CDR3 DNA: TGTGCCAGCAGCCCAGGACAGGGGGGAACGGCTTTCTTT.

The V gene is TRBV15, the J gene TRBJ2-7; D ambiguous. V dropped 0 bases and J dropped 0 bases, with 9 bases sitting between them. Germline V gives CDR1 LNHNV, CDR2 YYDKDF (reference sequence). The CDR3 totals 15 residues. CDR3 sequence: CATSRDWRLSYEQYF. The CDR3 region has the DNA TGTGCCACCAGCAGAGATTGGCGTCTCTCCTACGAGCAGTACTTC.

This clonotype was observed many times. The chain is built from TRBV27 and TRBJ1-1; TRBD1 matches at 8 bases. The CDR3 has 16 residues. Per germline, CDR1 MNHEY and CDR2 SMNVEV (reference sequence). Unmatched junction bases numbered 10, after V lost 4 bases and J lost 3 bases. CDR3 nucleotide sequence: TGTGCCAGCAGTTGGACAGGGCGGGGGGGAGACACTGAAGCTTTCTTT. It encodes CASSWTGRGGDTEAFF.

This clonotype was counted between two and nine times. This chain connects TRBV19 to TRBJ1-5; unclear D gene. CDR3 size: 14 residues. The V gene lost 1 base and the J gene lost 7 bases, with 11 bases spanning the gap. Germline V lookup: CDR1 LNHDA, CDR2 SQIVND (reference sequence). The CDR3 reads CASSIVPHRQPQHF. CDR3 DNA sequence: TGTGCCAGTAGTATAGTCCCCCACAGACAGCCCCAGCATTTT.

This clonotype was detected ten times or more. This chain joins TRBV3-1 and TRBJ1-4, with D perhaps matching TRBD1 (5 bases). CDR3 length: 17 residues. V was pared by 0 bases and J by 3 bases, with 14 bases between. Germline assignment: CDR1 LGHDT and CDR2 YNNKEL (reference sequence). CDR3 residues: CASSQDPRGLANEKLFF. The DNA of the CDR3 is TGTGCCAGCAGCCAAGATCCGAGGGGCTTGGCTAATGAAAAACTGTTTTTT.

This clonotype was detected a few times. This rearrangement joins TRBV27 to TRBJ1-2; D gene unclear. The ends were cut back, 6 bases at V and 8 bases at J, with 16 bases in the middle. The germline V gene has CDR1 MNHEY and CDR2 SMNVEV (reference sequence). This CDR3 is built from 13 residues. The CDR3 here is CASRLTRVGGYTF. CDR3 nucleotides: TGTGCCAGCAGACTTACCCGGGTTGGCGGCTACACCTTC.

This clonotype was picked up many times. The CDR3 bases are TGCGCCAGCAGCTTGGGGCAGGGACCTAACGAGCAGTACTTC. Its translation: CASSLGQGPNEQYF. The chain employs TRBV5-1 and TRBJ2-7; perhaps D is TRBD1 or TRBD2 (5 bases each). Germline CDR1 reads SGHRS; CDR2 reads YFSETQ. Between the trimmed V and J ends, which lost 0 bases and 5 bases, there was a span of 12 bases. The CDR3 has 14 residues.

This clonotype was seen at least ten times. One end of the junction fails to match germline, which may point to a read error. This chain links TRBV5-1 with TRBJ1-5; no reliable D call. The length of the CDR3 is 16 residues. The V gene's germline CDR1 is SGHRS and CDR2 YFSETQ. CDR3 protein: CASSPGHALGNQPQHF. The CDR3 DNA is TGTGCCAGCAGCCCGGGCCACGCTTTGGGCAATCAGCCCCAGCATTTT.

This clonotype was counted ten times or more. It may be a read error: a sequence one base away is much more abundant. The rearrangement joins TRBV7-3 to TRBJ2-1; possibly TRBD1 for D (6 bases). With 5 bases removed from V and 4 bases from J, the gap between germline ends came to 18 bases. Germline CDR1 is SGHTA and CDR2 is FQGTGA. The CDR3 contains 16 residues. The CDR3 sequence: CASSPGGGHKYNEQFF. The DNA of the CDR3 is TGTGCCAGCAGCCCCGGTGGGGGACACAAGTACAATGAGCAGTTCTTC.

In this sample, this clonotype turned up many times. V and J are TRBV11-1 and TRBJ2-3; 9 bases agree with TRBD2. The CDR3 is made up of 17 amino acids. V was clipped by 3 bases and J by 4 bases; unmatched bases: 11. Germline-derived CDR1 and CDR2 are SGHAT and FQDESV (reference sequence). CDR3 sequence (DNA): TGTGCCAGCAGCTTGGGGATAATAGCGGGAGTGGCAGATACGCAGTATTTT. Translation gives CASSLGIIAGVADTQYF. The whole variable domain, filled in from reference TRBV11-1 and TRBJ2-3, reads EAEVAQSPRYKITEKSQAVAFWCDPISGHATLYWYRQILGQGPELLVQFQDESVVDDSQLPKDRFSAERLKGVDSTLKIQPAELGDSAMYLCASSLGIIAGVADTQYFGPGTRLTVL.

In the case of this clonotype: This may stem from a read error, because a much larger clone lies one nucleotide away. The rearrangement uses TRBV3-1 and TRBJ2-7; 8 positions agree with TRBD2. The CDR3 totals 15 residues. Germline V CDR1 and CDR2: LGHDT, YNNKEL (reference sequence). The CDR3 nucleotides are TGTGCCAGCAGCCAAGTGAACGGGGGGGCCTACGAGCGGTACTTC. Its translation is CASSQVNGGAYERYF.

The chain recombines TRBV7-8 with TRBJ2-2; 9 bases line up with TRBD2. J gave up 4 bases and V 3 bases, and 3 bases lay outside the gene matches. Per germline, CDR1 SGHVS and CDR2 FQNEAQ. The CDR3 length is 15 residues. This CDR3 is CASSFSGSTTGELFF. CDR3 DNA: TGTGCCAGCAGCTTTAGCGGGAGTACCACCGGGGAGCTGTTTTTT. Together with reference TRBV7-8 and TRBJ2-2, the CDR3 gives the full variable domain: GAGVSQSPRYKVAKRGQDVALRCDPISGHVSLFWYQQALGQGPEFLTYFQNEAQLDKSGLPSDRFFAERPEGSVSTLKIQRTQQEDSAVYLCASSFSGSTTGELFFGEGSRLTVL.

Ten or more counts support this clonotype. V gene TRBV28 combines with J gene TRBJ2-7; 12 bases agree with TRBD1. The junction had 10 bases not matched to a gene; V was cut back by 5 bases and J by 2 bases. The CDR3 spans 17 residues. CDR1 is MDHEN, CDR2 SYDVKM, per germline. CDR3 protein: CASSPWDRGRRTYEQYF. As DNA, the CDR3 is TGTGCCAGCAGTCCGTGGGACAGGGGGCGAAGGACCTACGAGCAGTACTTC.

Ten or more counts support this clonotype. The CDR3 carries no conserved terminal phenylalanine or tryptophan, so it likely arises from a read error. No DNA is shown, since the ends of the CDR3 on it are uncertain; the CDR3 is the one TCRdb lists. This chain uses TRBV11-2 with TRBJ2-3; the listed D gene, TRBD1, was not tested against the DNA. Germline lookup yields CDR1 SGHAT and CDR2 FQNNGV. The CDR3 is 11 residues long, ends included. The CDR3 sequence is CASSFGTEVQT.

Worth noting for this clonotype: A clone one base away is much larger, so this may be a read error. V is TRBV6-1 and J is TRBJ1-1; 9 nucleotides line up with TRBD1. CDR1 is MNHNS and CDR2 is SASEGT in the germline V gene. The CDR3 has 17 residues. The CDR3 region is CASSPRTGARMNTEALF. The CDR3 region has the DNA TGTGCCAGCAGTCCCCGGACAGGGGCAAGGATGAACACTGAAGCTCTCTTT.

At least ten counts were recorded for this clonotype. The chain couples TRBV11-1 to TRBJ2-7, with 11 bases that match TRBD2. Germline V gene sequence: CDR1 SGHAT, CDR2 FQDESV (reference sequence). V was pared by 7 bases and J by 2 bases, with 10 bases of the junction left unmatched. This CDR3 is 16 amino acids long. The CDR3 DNA reads TGTGCCAGCACCCTAGGGGGACTAGCGGACCCCTACGAGCAGTACTTC. Amino acids: CASTLGGLADPYEQYF.

Of note for this clonotype: A much larger clone sits a single nucleotide away, making a read error possible. The chain joins TRBV6-1 to TRBJ1-2; D is uncertain. This CDR3 is built from 12 residues. V was trimmed by 3 bases and J by 7 bases, leaving 9 bases between them. CDR1 and CDR2 from the germline V gene are MNHNS and SASEGT. The CDR3 protein is CASSDNGSGYTF. The CDR3 nucleotides read TGTGCCAGCAGTGATAACGGGTCTGGCTACACCTTC.

The chain recombines TRBV30 with TRBJ2-7; D may be TRBD1 (7 bases). The CDR3 consists of 13 residues. V was shortened by 0 bases and J by 6 bases, with 12 bases between the two germline ends. Per the germline V gene, CDR1 is GTSNPN and CDR2 is SVGIG (reference sequence). CDR3 region: CAWSVGGGSEQYF. The CDR3 bases are TGTGCCTGGAGTGTCGGAGGGGGCAGCGAGCAGTACTTC.

This clonotype was seen only a few times. The chain carries TRBV7-9 and TRBJ1-2, with no clear D. The CDR3 totals 13 residues. Trimming removed 5 bases from V and 8 bases from J, with 15 bases in between. The germline CDR1 and CDR2 sequences are SEHNR and FQNEAQ (reference sequence). This CDR3 is CASSHDWASGYTF. The CDR3 DNA reads as TGTGCCAGCAGCCACGACTGGGCTTCGGGCTACACCTTC. Full variable domain (outside the CDR3, taken from reference TRBV7-9 and TRBJ1-2): DTGVSQNPRHKITKRGQNVTFRCDPISEHNRLYWYRQTLGQGPEFLTYFQNEAQLEKSRLLSDRFSAERPKGSFSTLEIQRTEQGDSAMYLCASSHDWASGYTFGSGTRLTVV.

This clonotype was seen repeatedly, ten times or more. V usage is TRBV3-1 and J usage is TRBJ2-7; tentative D call: TRBD1 (6 bases). Germline V gene data show CDR1 as LGHDT and CDR2 as YNNKEL (reference sequence). V was cut by 3 bases and J by 2 bases, with 11 bases left in between. This CDR3 comprises 14 residues. CDR3 in DNA: TGTGCCAGCAGCCACCGGGACACCACCTACGAGCAGTACTTC. Protein product: CASSHRDTTYEQYF.

With respect to this clonotype: A read error may explain this, as a much larger clone is one base away. The chain links TRBV13 to TRBJ2-1, with TRBD2 identical over 11 bases. With V trimmed by 4 bases and J by 6 bases, 8 bases remained unmatched. Germline V CDR1 and CDR2: PRHDT, FYEKMQ (reference sequence). There are 16 residues in the CDR3. The CDR3 coding sequence is TGTGCCAGCAGCTCCCTTTCTAGCGGGAGGCGCAATGAGCAGTTCTTC. This codes for CASSSLSSGRRNEQFF.